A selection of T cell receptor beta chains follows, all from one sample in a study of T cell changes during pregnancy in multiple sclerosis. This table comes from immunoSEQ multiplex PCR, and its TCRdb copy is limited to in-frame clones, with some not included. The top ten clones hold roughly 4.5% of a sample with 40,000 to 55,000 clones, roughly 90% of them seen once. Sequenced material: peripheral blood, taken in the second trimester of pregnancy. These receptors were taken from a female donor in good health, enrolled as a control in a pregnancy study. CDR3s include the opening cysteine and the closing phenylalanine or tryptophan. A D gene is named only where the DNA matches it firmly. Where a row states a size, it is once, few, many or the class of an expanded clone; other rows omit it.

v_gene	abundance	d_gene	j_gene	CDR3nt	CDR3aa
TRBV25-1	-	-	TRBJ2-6	TGTGCCAGCAGTGCAATACAGTTCTCCGGGGCCAACGTCCTGACTTTC	CASSAIQFSGANVLTF
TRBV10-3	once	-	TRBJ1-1	TGTGCCATCAGTGAGTTAGGCGGCGGGAACACTGAAGCTTTCTTT	CAISELGGGNTEAFF
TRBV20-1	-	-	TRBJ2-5	TGCAGTTCGAGACTAACAGAGACCCAGTACTTC	CSSRLTETQYF
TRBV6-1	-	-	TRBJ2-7	TGTGCCAGTACACCGATTAGCGGTTCCTACGAGCAGTACTTC	CASTPISGSYEQYF
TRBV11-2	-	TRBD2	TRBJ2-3	TGTGCCAGCAGCTTTGCGGGGGGGCGTGGAGATACGCAGTATTTT	CASSFAGGRGDTQYF
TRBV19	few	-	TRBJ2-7	TGTGCCAGTACCCCTCACGGGGACTCCTACGAGCAGTACTTC	CASTPHGDSYEQYF
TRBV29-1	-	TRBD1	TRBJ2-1	TGCAGCGCCAGGACAGGGTACAATGAGCAGTTCTTC	CSARTGYNEQFF
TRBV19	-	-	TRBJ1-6	TGTGCCAGTAGTATATCCCCCGCGGGTTTCCACTTT	CASSISPAGFHF
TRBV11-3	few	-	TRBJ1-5	TGTGCCAGCAGCTTAGGGGACACATATAGCAATCAGCCCCAGCATTTT	CASSLGDTYSNQPQHF
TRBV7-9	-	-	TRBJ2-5	TGTGCCAACAAACCAGAGACCCAGTACTTC	CANKPETQYF
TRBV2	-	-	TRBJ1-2	TGTGCCAGCACCTTAGACAGCTCCCTTAACTATGGCTACACCTTC	CASTLDSSLNYGYTF
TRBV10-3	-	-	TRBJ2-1	TGTGCCACCACCCCGGGGGTGGATGAGCAGTTCTTC	CATTPGVDEQFF
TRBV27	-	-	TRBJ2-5	TGTGCCAGCAGTTTCCTAGCGGACAGGACCCAGTACTTC	CASSFLADRTQYF
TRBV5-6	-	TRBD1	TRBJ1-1	TGTGCCAGCAGCCTCCGTGGGGGGACAGGGAACACTGAAGCTTTCTTT	CASSLRGGTGNTEAFF
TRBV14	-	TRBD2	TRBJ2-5	TGTGCCAGCAGCCAAGATCCGGGACTAGCGACAACCTGGGGTGGAGAGACCCAGTACTTC	CASSQDPGLATTWGGETQYF
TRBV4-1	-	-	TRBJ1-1	TGCGCCAGCAGCCAAGAACTGGGGGCAGAAGCTTTCTTT	CASSQELGAEAFF
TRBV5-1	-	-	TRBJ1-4	TGCGCCAGCAGCTTCCCCCCGGGGGGAGCTAATGAAAAACTGTTTTTT	CASSFPPGGANEKLFF
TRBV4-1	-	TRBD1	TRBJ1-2	TGCGCCAGCAGCTACAGTCTACGGGACAGGGCGAGCGATGGCTACACCTTC	CASSYSLRDRASDGYTF
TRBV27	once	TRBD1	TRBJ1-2	TGTGCCAGCAGTTGGGGACAGGGGGCGCGTGGCTACACCTTC	CASSWGQGARGYTF
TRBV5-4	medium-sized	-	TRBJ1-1	TGTGCCAGCAGCTTGGGCGGGGGGCAGGGTGACGAAGCTTTCTTT	CASSLGGGQGDEAFF
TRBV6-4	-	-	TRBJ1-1	TGTGCCAGCAGTGAACTTCAGGGGTCCACTGAAGCTTTCTTT	CASSELQGSTEAFF
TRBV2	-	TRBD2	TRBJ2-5	TGTGCCAGCAGTGAACTCGCGGGGGGGCTCGGGACCCAGTACTTC	CASSELAGGLGTQYF
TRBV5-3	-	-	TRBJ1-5	TGTGCCATCCCGGGGTATCAGCCCCAGCATTTT	CAIPGYQPQHF
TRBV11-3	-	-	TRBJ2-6	TGTGCCAGCAGCTTATCAGGGGCTGGGGCCAACGTCCTGACTTTC	CASSLSGAGANVLTF
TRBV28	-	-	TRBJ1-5	TGTGCCAGCATTGGGAGGGTGAGTCAGCCCCAGCATTTT	CASIGRVSQPQHF
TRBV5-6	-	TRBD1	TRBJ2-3	TGTGCCAGCAGCTCTAGGGACAGGCCGGTTCGCACAGATACGCAGTATTTT	CASSSRDRPVRTDTQYF
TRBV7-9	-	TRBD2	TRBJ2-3	TGTGGGACCGGGAGGGCCGGAGCAGATACGCAGTATTTT	CGTGRAGADTQYF
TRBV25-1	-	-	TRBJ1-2	TGTGCCAGCACCTCCGGCGGGGTCGGCTACACCTTC	CASTSGGVGYTF
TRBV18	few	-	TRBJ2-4	TGTGCCAGCTCACCACAACAGGAAAACATTCAGTACTTC	CASSPQQENIQYF
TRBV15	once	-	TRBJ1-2	TGTGCCACCAGCAGAGGGGGAGGACTTAACTATGGCTACACCTTC	CATSRGGGLNYGYTF
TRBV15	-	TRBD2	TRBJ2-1	TGTGCCACCAGCAGAGACACTAGCGGGGAACTGGGTCCGTTCTTC	CATSRDTSGELGPFF
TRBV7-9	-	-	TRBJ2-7	TGTGCCAGCAGACAGGGAACCTACGAGCAGTACTTC	CASRQGTYEQYF
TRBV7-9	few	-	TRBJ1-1	TGTGCCAGCAGCTCGCCGGGGGGGGACACTGAAGCTTTCTTT	CASSSPGGDTEAFF
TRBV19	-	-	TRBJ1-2	TGTGCCAGTAGTATAGACGCCCCGGCAGGCTATGGCTACACCTTC	CASSIDAPAGYGYTF
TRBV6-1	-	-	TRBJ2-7	TGTGCCAGCAGAAAACTGGGCCTGGGGAGGGAGCAGTACTTC	CASRKLGLGREQYF
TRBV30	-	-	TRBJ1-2	TGTGCCTGGAGGCCCGGGGTACTATGGAGCTACACCTTC	CAWRPGVLWSYTF
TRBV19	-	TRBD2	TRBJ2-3	TGTGCCTCCCGCCCCGGGGGGTTCACAGATACGCAGTATTTT	CASRPGGFTDTQYF
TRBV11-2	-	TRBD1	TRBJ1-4	TGTGCCAGCAGCACCCTGACAGGGGCCAGTGAAAAACTGTTTTTT	CASSTLTGASEKLFF
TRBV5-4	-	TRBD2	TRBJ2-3	TGTGCCAGCAGCTCGGGACTAGCGGGAAGCACAGATACGCAGTATTTT	CASSSGLAGSTDTQYF
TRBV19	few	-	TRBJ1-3	TGTGCCAGTAGTATAGGGGCCGTCTCTGGAAACACCATATATTTT	CASSIGAVSGNTIYF
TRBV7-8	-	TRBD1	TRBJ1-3	TGTGCCAGCAGCTTATCTTGGCGACAGGGGGAAGGAAACACCATATATTTT	CASSLSWRQGEGNTIYF
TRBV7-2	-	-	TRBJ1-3	TGTGCCAGCAGCTTACGAGGCGAGACCTCTGGAAACACCATATATTTT	CASSLRGETSGNTIYF
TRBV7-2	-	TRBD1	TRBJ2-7	TGTGCCAGCAGCTGGTCCGGGACAGGGTTATCCTACGAGCAGTACTTC	CASSWSGTGLSYEQYF
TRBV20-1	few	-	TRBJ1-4	TGCAGTGCTAACCTCCAGGGGCAACTGTTTTTT	CSANLQGQLFF
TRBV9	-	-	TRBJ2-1	TGTGCCAGCAGCGGTCGGGATTCCTCCTACAATGAGCAGTTCTTC	CASSGRDSSYNEQFF